The source of this TCR beta chain is a study of T cell responses to AZD1222 COVID-19 vaccine. Libraries were prepared by immunoSEQ multiplex PCR; TCRdb keeps only in-frame clonotypes and omits some of them. In the table there are roughly 190,000 clones, approximately 95% of which are singletons. With 1 base removed from V and 3 bases from J, the gap between germline ends came to 8 bases. The CDR3 extends over 15 amino acids. From germline, CDR1 is SGHDT and CDR2 YYEEEE. General observations from the study: Repertoires were obtained solely post-peak T cell response. A mostly white British donor set with more females was recruited, and clonal diversity was possibly underestimated.

The table lists this clone with a few counts. Its antigen is unidentified. The sequencing used peripheral blood, collected on day 0 of AZD1222 vaccination. This TCR was sampled from an adult in good health. This chain connects TRBV5-6 to TRBJ1-6, with no clear D. The CDR3 DNA is TGTGCCAGCAGCTTGCCCCCGCTCTATAATTCACCCCTCCACTTT. Protein: CASSLPPLYNSPLHF.